This T cell receptor beta chain was observed in a study of CXCR3-negative and CXCR3-positive naive CD8 T cells. Study outcomes and limitations: Comparably high diversity marked both naive subsets, whereas memory CD8+ cells had much lower diversity.

It was by 5' RACE with UMI labels that the TRB cDNA libraries were prepared. TCRdb reprocessed the 5' RACE reads, keeping one entry per CDR3 protein, no DNA. This sample's table reports approximately 45,000 distinct CDR3 sequences. The CDR3 totals 15 residues. Germline V lookup: CDR1 MDHEN, CDR2 SYDVKM. On this clonotype: Its antigen remains unknown.

V and J are TRBV28 and TRBJ2-3; checking the TCRdb D call of TRBD2 is not possible without DNA. The clonotype was recovered from a human donor in good health. Some clones in this sample may be carry-over from other donors' samples. The sample comprised memory CD8+ T cells from blood. The chain's CDR3 is CASSTTAGSPDTQYF. The complete variable domain, with remaining parts taken from reference TRBV28 and TRBJ2-3, reads DVKVTQSSRYLVKRTGEKVFLECVQDMDHENMFWYRQDPGLGLRLIYFSYDVKMKEKGDIPEGYSVSREKKERFSLILESASTNQTSMYLCASSTTAGSPDTQYFGPGTRLTVL.